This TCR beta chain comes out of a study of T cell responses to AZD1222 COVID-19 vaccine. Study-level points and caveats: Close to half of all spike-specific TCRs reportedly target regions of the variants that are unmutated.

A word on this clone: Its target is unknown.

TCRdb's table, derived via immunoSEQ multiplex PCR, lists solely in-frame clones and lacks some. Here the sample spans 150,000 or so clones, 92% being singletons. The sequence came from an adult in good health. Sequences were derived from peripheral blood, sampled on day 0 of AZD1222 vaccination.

The CDR3 loop reads CASSLGVSGFYNEQFF. The CDR3 nucleotides read TGTGCCAGCAGCTTAGGGGTTAGCGGATTCTACAATGAGCAGTTCTTC. This chain links TRBV11-3 with TRBJ2-1, with a weak D call TRBD2 (6 bases). Germline CDR1 SGHNT, CDR2 YENEEA. The CDR3 length is 16 residues. Trimming removed 1 base at V and 3 bases at J, with 13 bases between.